This T cell receptor (beta chain) was sequenced during a study of beta chain features in type 1 diabetes. On the study more broadly: Patients and healthy donors were similar in age, gender and cell yields.

Every isolated RNA sample was fully reverse transcribed, so sequencing captured expressed TCRB transcripts. Repertoires were generated with immunoSEQ multiplex PCR, while TCRdb's copy carries only in-frame clones and drops some. The sample holds about 650,000 clones; approximately 13% are singletons and the top ten take roughly 0.11%. Study-level points and caveats: Type 1 diabetes patients had moderately but significantly shorter TCRB CDR3s in all four CD4+ subsets.

The junction had 8 bases not matched to a gene; V was cut back by 4 bases and J by 7 bases. CDR3 length: 13 residues. The V gene's germline CDR1 is SGHRS and CDR2 YFSETQ. This clone was detected a few times. Its antigen is unknown. The source material was naive CD4+ T cells from blood. This sequence was found in a man aged 25-45 years with type 1 diabetes. V gene TRBV5-1 combines with J gene TRBJ2-7; 7 bases match TRBD1. CDR3: CASSRTGVGEQYF. The DNA of the CDR3 is TGCGCCAGCAGCCGCACAGGGGTGGGGGAGCAGTACTTC.